The present T cell receptor (beta chain) was sequenced within a study of cytomegalovirus exposure and HLA in healthy donors. Study-level findings and limits: CMV antigen specificity was confirmed in vitro for three CMV-associated chains.

With 3 bases clipped from V and 4 bases from J, the junction kept 10 bases outside the gene matches. This CDR3 contains 17 residues. The V gene's germline CDR1 is LGHNA and CDR2 YSLEER. Primers: 60 Vbeta forward and 13 Jbeta reverse. Authors' analysis steps: In a later analysis, around 11 million of tens of millions of unique beta chains occurred in at least two donors. Some clones are missing from TCRdb's copy, which holds only in-frame ones; the method was immunoSEQ multiplex PCR. The V and J calls and clone size come from that table; D and trimming were worked out from the DNA. The table shows roughly 110,000 clones, with approximately 70% occurring only once. In nominal health when sampled, donors likely had unrecorded immune exposures nonetheless. This clone was counted a few times. The antigen is undetermined.

The sample consisted of PBMCs. The TCR comes from a man aged 30-40 years in good health and CMV-seropositive. The genes are TRBV4-3 and TRBJ2-3, with 10 bases matching TRBD1. This CDR3 is CASSQAHGGTGADTQYF. For the CDR3, the DNA is TGCGCCAGCAGCCAGGCCCACGGGGGGACAGGGGCAGATACGCAGTATTTT.